The 2 T cell receptor beta chains presented below share a single source sample, sequenced in a study of T cells in Graves' hyperthyroidism and ophthalmopathy. Amplified TCR beta CDR3 regions came from RNA transcripts. First-round RT-PCR of the TCR CDR3 relied on the HTBI primer set. TCRdb ran MiXCR on the multiplex PCR reads and lists one entry per CDR3 protein. Here the sample spans hundreds of thousands of distinct CDR3 sequences, 16% being singletons. Sequencing used blood. All receptors derive from a woman between 18 and 29 years old with Graves' hyperthyroidism.

This clonotype was detected only a few times. V usage is TRBV10-1 and J usage is TRBJ1-5, with D possibly TRBD1 on 5 matching bases. The CDR3 is 13 amino acids. Between the trimmed V and J ends, which lost 4 bases and 4 bases, there was a span of 8 bases. Germline CDR1 reads WNHNN; CDR2 reads SYGVQD (reference sequence). Written as DNA, the CDR3 is TGCGCCAGCAGTGCGGACACAAATCAGCCCCAGCATTTT. Translating it yields CASSADTNQPQHF.

The sample holds many counts of this clonotype. The chain combines TRBV28 with TRBJ2-3, with D perhaps matching TRBD2 (7 bases). This CDR3 has 16 residues. The V gene's germline CDR1 is MDHEN and CDR2 SYDVKM. Trimming removed 6 bases at V and 5 bases at J, with 21 bases between. The CDR3, as DNA: TGTGCCAGCAGCCCAAGGGGGGGGGACTATCTAGATACGCAGTATTTT. Protein: CASSPRGGDYLDTQYF.